A single sample gave rise to the 30 T cell receptor beta chains below, sequenced in a study of glioma-infiltrating T cells. Using RNA template, CDR3s of TCR alpha and beta were amplified with iRepertoire arm-PCR. TCRdb called the multiplex PCR reads again in MiXCR, with one record for every CDR3 protein. The sample records a few hundred thousand distinct CDR3 sequences, roughly 41% being singletons. Sequenced: glioma tissue, nonneoplastic brain tissue, or PBMCs (not recorded which). These receptors all come from a human donor with low-grade glioma or glioblastoma, undergoing nonglioma brain surgery, or in good health (not recorded which).

V usage is TRBV19 and J usage is TRBJ1-2; the D gene is possibly TRBD1 (6 bases). V shed 4 bases and J shed 2 bases, with 14 bases lying between them. Looked up from germline, CDR1 is LNHDA and CDR2 is SQIVND (reference sequence). CDR3 size: 15 residues. CDR3 coding DNA: TGTGCCAGTAGTAAGGGACACCGACAGAACTATGGCTACACCTTC. It encodes CASSKGHRQNYGYTF.

This chain joins TRBV5-1 and TRBJ2-3; TRBD1 aligns across 8 bases. There are 15 residues in the CDR3. J lost 5 bases, V lost 2 bases, and 7 bases had no gene match. Germline V CDR1 and CDR2: SGHRS, YFSETQ. CDR3 sequence (DNA): TGCGCCAGCAGCTTAGCGGACAGGGTTGTAGATACGCAGTATTTT. This gives the protein CASSLADRVVDTQYF.

The CDR3 spells CASSHDPGLAGRRTPTDTQYF. DNA of the CDR3: TGTGCCAGCAGCCACGACCCGGGACTAGCGGGCCGACGTACGCCGACAGATACGCAGTATTTT. The chain uses TRBV4-2 and TRBJ2-3; 12 bases are shared with TRBD2. There are 21 residues in the CDR3. With 3 bases clipped from V and 3 bases from J, the junction kept 19 bases outside the gene matches. In germline, CDR1 is LGHNA, CDR2 YNFKEQ.

Points on this clonotype: This may arise from a read error, as a much more abundant clone is one base away. As DNA, the CDR3 is TGCAGTGCTCGACAGGGTCATGAGCAGTTCTTC. Residues: CSARQGHEQFF. The V gene is TRBV20-1, the J gene TRBJ2-1; TRBD1 matches at 7 bases. This CDR3 spans 11 amino acids. Germline CDR1 DFQATT, CDR2 SNEGSKA (reference sequence). The V gene end was trimmed by 5 bases and the J gene end by 8 bases; junction bases not matched to a gene: 3.

V gene TRBV20-1 combines with J gene TRBJ2-5, with D maybe TRBD2 (6 bases). CDR1 and CDR2 (germline): DFQATT, SNEGSKA (reference sequence). The CDR3 is made up of 13 amino acids. V lost 2 bases and J lost 2, with 9 bases in between. For the CDR3, the DNA is TGCAGTGCTAGACTAGCGTTGCAAGAGACCCAGTACTTC. It yields the protein CSARLALQETQYF.

In its sample, this clonotype was seen many times. V usage is TRBV28 and J usage is TRBJ2-1; D unclear. Germline V gene data show CDR1 as MDHEN and CDR2 as SYDVKM. Trimming shortened V by 4 bases and J by 1 base, and 11 bases separated the two germline ends. The CDR3 is 15 amino acids. CDR3 protein: CASSSRHLSYNEQFF. CDR3 coding DNA: TGTGCCAGCAGTTCTAGACATCTTTCCTACAATGAGCAGTTCTTC.

This clonotype turned up a few times. This chain links TRBV20-1 with TRBJ1-1; TRBD1 might be the D (5 bases). Germline V gives CDR1 DFQATT, CDR2 SNEGSKA (reference sequence). Between the trimmed V and J ends, which lost 0 bases and 4 bases, there was a span of 15 bases. This CDR3 is built from 15 residues. CDR3 DNA sequence: TGCAGTGCTAGAGATCGGGTTCTTGGGGGCACTGAAGCTTTCTTT. This translates into CSARDRVLGGTEAFF.

A note on this clonotype: This CDR3 fails to terminate in the conserved phenylalanine or tryptophan, so it likely reflects a read error. The DNA is left out, because the CDR3 cannot be placed on it with certainty; the CDR3 is given as TCRdb lists it. The rearrangement joins TRBV3-1 to TRBJ2-1; the D call of TRBD2 is as the table states it, not checked on the DNA. The CDR3 totals 12 residues, both ends included. Germline CDR1 reads LGHDT; CDR2 reads YNNKEL (reference sequence). The CDR3 sequence is CASSQGGLAIGL.

This clonotype has a count of ten or more. The chain carries TRBV6-2 or TRBV6-3 and TRBJ2-7; TRBD1 aligns across 7 bases. V trimming: 0 bases; J trimming: 0 bases; junction bases outside the gene matches: 8. The CDR3 has 17 amino acids. Germline V gene sequence: CDR1 MNHEY, CDR2 SVGEGT. The CDR3 is CASSYSDRDSFSYEQYF. CDR3 DNA: TGTGCCAGCAGTTACTCCGACCGGGACAGTTTCTCCTACGAGCAGTACTTC.

This clonotype was detected only a few times. The V and J genes are TRBV27 and TRBJ2-7, with TRBD2 matching 13 bases. With V trimmed by 5 bases and J by 7 bases, 5 bases remained unmatched. The CDR3 is 14 amino acids. The germline CDR1 and CDR2 sequences are MNHEY and SMNVEV (reference sequence). In DNA, the CDR3 is TGTGCCAGCAGTGGACTAGCGGGGGCTTGGGAGCAGTACTTC. As protein: CASSGLAGAWEQYF.

To note about this clonotype: This may come from a read error, since a much larger clone is one base off. The V gene is TRBV7-2, the J gene TRBJ2-3; 10 bases map to TRBD2. CDR3 length: 16 residues. CDR1 SGHTA and CDR2 FQGNSA come from the germline V gene. The ends lost 7 bases at V and 1 base at J; junction bases unmatched: 8. For the CDR3, the DNA is TGTGCCAGCATCCCCCGAGCGGGAGGGGGCACAGATACGCAGTATTTT. Amino acids: CASIPRAGGGTDTQYF.

This clonotype was detected many times. The chain joins TRBV28 to TRBJ2-7; D is unclear. Trimming left V 4 bases short and J 7 bases short, with 11 bases between. The CDR3 spans 12 residues. Germline CDR1 is MDHEN and CDR2 is SYDVKM. CDR3 bases: TGTGCCAGCAGTTCCTCCGGCCGAGAGCAGTACTTC. Its translation: CASSSSGREQYF.

On this clonotype: A much larger clone differs from this one at a single base, so this may be a read error. The CDR3 coding sequence is TGTGACAGCAGTCTAACCCCGGGACTAGCGACCTACGAGCAGTACTTC. This sequence encodes CDSSLTPGLATYEQYF. V gene TRBV28 combines with J gene TRBJ2-7, with 10 bases fitting TRBD2. The CDR3 covers 16 residues. The germline V gene encodes CDR1 MDHEN and CDR2 SYDVKM.

The CDR3 nucleotides read TGCAGTGCCCTCTCGGACCCCGACCAAGAGACCCAGTACTTC. It specifies CSALSDPDQETQYF. The genes are TRBV20-1 and TRBJ2-5; D not certain. CDR3 length: 14 residues. V was pared by 6 bases and J by 0 bases, with 14 bases between. Germline assignment: CDR1 DFQATT and CDR2 SNEGSKA (reference sequence).

This chain connects TRBV6-1 to TRBJ1-5, with no clear D. The ends were cut back, 6 bases at V and 5 bases at J, with 20 bases in the middle. The CDR3 is 16 residues long. CDR1 and CDR2 from the germline V gene are MNHNS and SASEGT. The CDR3 DNA is TGTGCCAGCAGCGTAGTACCCGAGGACGAAGATCAGCCCCAGCATTTT. Translated, it gives CASSVVPEDEDQPQHF.

This clonotype was picked up many times. The J gene is TRBJ2-3, the V gene TRBV27; 8 nucleotides agree with TRBD2. Germline trimming cut 2 bases from V and 1 base from J; bases unmatched to any gene: 5. Germline loops: CDR1 MNHEY, CDR2 SMNVEV (reference sequence). The CDR3 is 16 amino acids. DNA of the CDR3: TGTGCCAGCAGTTTAGTCCCGACTAGCGGCACAGATACGCAGTATTTT. It is translated as CASSLVPTSGTDTQYF.

This clonotype was observed a few times. The chain links TRBV20-1 to TRBJ2-4; possibly TRBD1 for D (6 bases). Germline V lookup: CDR1 DFQATT, CDR2 SNEGSKA (reference sequence). The CDR3 has 13 amino acids. This chain's CDR3 is CRAGAQGQNIQYF. The CDR3 DNA sequence: TGCAGGGCCGGGGCACAGGGCCAAAACATTCAGTACTTC.

This clonotype was found many times. The V and J genes are TRBV27 and TRBJ1-5; D is undetermined. CDR1 is MNHEY and CDR2 is SMNVEV in the germline V gene (reference sequence). Trimming took 5 bases from V and 0 from J, leaving 17 bases between them. This CDR3 is built from 17 residues. The DNA of the CDR3 is TGTGCCAGCAGTCTAAGGACCCTGCGGGGTAGCAATCAGCCCCAGCATTTT. This sequence encodes CASSLRTLRGSNQPQHF.

This clonotype was observed a few times. The chain employs TRBV4-1 and TRBJ1-5; D gene uncertain. Trimming left V 3 bases short and J 2 bases short, with 11 bases between. CDR3 size: 15 residues. Germline V gene lookup returns CDR1 MGHRA and CDR2 YSYEKL. This CDR3 is CASSQRNSGNQPQHF. CDR3 DNA sequence: TGCGCCAGCAGCCAGAGGAACAGCGGCAATCAGCCCCAGCATTTT.

This clonotype was counted between two and nine times. The chain carries TRBV20-1 and TRBJ2-7; 10 positions match TRBD1. Germline V gene data show CDR1 as DFQATT and CDR2 as SNEGSKA (reference sequence). The V gene end was trimmed by 8 bases and the J gene end by 9 bases; junction bases not matched to a gene: 13. This CDR3 region has 13 residues. CDR3 coding DNA: TGCAGTCAAACAGCCGGGACAGGGGTAGGGCAGTACTTC. Protein: CSQTAGTGVGQYF.

As for this clonotype: A much larger clonotype is one base distant, so this may be a read error. V gene TRBV6-2 or TRBV6-3 combines with J gene TRBJ1-1, with D maybe TRBD1 (5 bases). V was pared by 1 base and J by 2 bases, with 11 bases between. The germline V gene encodes CDR1 MNHEY and CDR2 SVGEGT. The CDR3 runs to 15 residues. The CDR3 region has the DNA TGTGCCAGCAGTTACTTAACCAGGGCCAACACTGAAGCTTTCTTT. It specifies CASSYLTRANTEAFF.

The V call is TRBV7-9, the J call TRBJ2-7; 9 bases agree with TRBD1. This CDR3 region has 15 residues. Trimming removed 8 bases from V and 2 bases from J; junction bases left unmatched: 10. Germline lookup yields CDR1 SEHNR and CDR2 FQNEAQ (reference sequence). CDR3 region: CASAATGGRPYEQYF. Here the CDR3 DNA reads TGTGCCAGCGCCGCCACAGGGGGCCGTCCCTACGAGCAGTACTTC. The full variable domain, rest sourced from reference TRBV7-9 and TRBJ2-7, is DTGVSQNPRHKITKRGQNVTFRCDPISEHNRLYWYRQTLGQGPEFLTYFQNEAQLEKSRLLSDRFSAERPKGSFSTLEIQRTEQGDSAMYLCASAATGGRPYEQYFGPGTRLTVT.

The chain has TRBV3-1 and TRBJ2-5; 8 bases align to TRBD1. Per germline, CDR1 LGHDT and CDR2 YNNKEL (reference sequence). J was trimmed by 5 bases and V by 9 bases; bases with no gene match: 17. The CDR3 runs 16 residues. Here the CDR3 reads CASNGQGGNYRETQYF. CDR3 DNA: TGTGCCAGTAATGGACAGGGAGGCAACTATCGGGAGACCCAGTACTTC.

This clonotype was picked up many times. The genes are TRBV6-1 and TRBJ2-1; D possibly uses TRBD1 or TRBD2 (5 bases each). The CDR3 covers 13 residues. Germline V CDR1 and CDR2: MNHNS, SASEGT. The ends were cut back, 6 bases at V and 6 bases at J, with 12 bases in the middle. Written as DNA, the CDR3 is TGTGCCAGCAGAGGGGACCAAATCAATGAGCAGTTCTTC. Residues: CASRGDQINEQFF.

This clonotype showed up just once. An end of the junction does not agree with germline; a read error may underlie this. J is TRBJ2-1 and V is TRBV4-3; 7 nucleotides match TRBD2. The CDR3 is 15 residues long. Germline CDR1 reads LGHNA; CDR2 reads YSLEER. This chain's CDR3 is CASSQETSSDNEQFF. DNA for the CDR3: TGCGCCAGCAGCCAGGAGACTAGCTCCGACAATGAGCAGTTCTTC.

In the case of this clonotype: Germline and junction disagree at one end, which may indicate a read error. The gene calls are TRBV5-1 and TRBJ1-6, with 8 bases aligning to TRBD1. Germline-derived CDR1 and CDR2 are SGHRS and YFSETQ. The CDR3 length is 15 residues. The CDR3 coding sequence is TGCGCCAGCAGCCTTGGACAGGGCCCGAATTCACCCCTCGACTTT. Translated: CASSLGQGPNSPLDF.

As for this clonotype: A much larger clone lies one base from this, so it may be a read error. This chain connects TRBV7-2 to TRBJ2-7, with D perhaps matching TRBD1 or TRBD2 (6 bases each). The length of the CDR3 is 12 residues. The germline CDR1 and CDR2 sequences are SGHTA and FQGNSA. The CDR3 loop reads CASSFGGLEKYF. The CDR3 region has the DNA TGTGCCAGCAGCTTTGGGGGGCTCGAGAAGTACTTC.

Concerning this clonotype: This sequence may be a read error, since a much larger clone differs from it by one base. This chain joins TRBV7-2 and TRBJ2-7; D tentatively fits TRBD1 or TRBD2 (6 bases each). V lost 6 bases to trimming and J lost 6 bases, with 12 bases between them. The germline gives CDR1 SGHTA, CDR2 FQGNSA. This CDR3 comprises 12 residues. Here the CDR3 DNA reads TGTGCCAGCAGATTTGGGGGGCTCGAGCAGTACTTC. Translated: CASRFGGLEQYF.

The chain uses TRBV6-1 and TRBJ1-3; TRBD1 matches at 7 bases. Germline CDR1 is MNHNS and CDR2 is SASEGT. Unmatched junction bases numbered 9, after V lost 8 bases and J lost 5 bases. The CDR3 extends over 14 amino acids. CDR3 amino acids: CASGFVGQRNTIYF. CDR3 in DNA: TGTGCCAGCGGTTTTGTGGGACAGCGAAACACCATATATTTT.

This CDR3 is CSARELGGLEETQYF. The CDR3, as DNA: TGCAGTGCTCGCGAACTTGGGGGGCTAGAAGAGACCCAGTACTTC. V gene TRBV20-1 combines with J gene TRBJ2-5, with D perhaps given as TRBD1 or TRBD2 (6 bases each). The CDR3 is 15 amino acids. V dropped 5 bases and J dropped 3 bases, with 19 bases sitting between them. Per the germline V gene, CDR1 is DFQATT and CDR2 is SNEGSKA (reference sequence).